The 32 T cell receptor beta chains reported below all come from one sample, sequenced in a study of human T cells and chemical hapten exposure. TCRdb re-analysed the RACE reads in MiXCR, keeping a single row per CDR3 protein. The data hold around 100,000 distinct CDR3 sequences, with about 10% observed a single time. Time point defined: pre-sensitization, week 0. Treatment defined: therapeutic diphenylcyclopropenone sensitization with weekly scalp DPC. Sequences were derived from whole blood, sampled in connection with sensitization to the hapten diphenylcyclopropenone (DPC). The source of these receptors is a woman aged 55-69 years with alopecia areata. Some clones in this sample may be carry-over from other donors' samples.

The chain employs TRBV6-5 and TRBJ1-6; D is uncertain. Germline values: CDR1 MNHEY, CDR2 SVGAGI. Trimming took off 6 bases at V and 7 bases at J, with 19 bases between the two ends. CDR3 length equals 16 residues. The CDR3: CASSRRFNTENSPLHF. The CDR3 coding sequence is TGTGCCAGCAGCCGCCGGTTTAATACAGAAAATTCACCCCTCCACTTT.

This chain joins TRBV20-1 and TRBJ2-3; 8 nucleotides match TRBD2. Germline trimming cut 0 bases from V and 0 bases from J; bases unmatched to any gene: 8. This CDR3 region has 17 residues. Germline V gene lookup returns CDR1 DFQATT and CDR2 SNEGSKA (reference sequence). The CDR3 nucleotides read TGCAGTGCTAGAGATTGGGGGCTAGCGGGTAGCACAGATACGCAGTATTTT. Translation gives CSARDWGLAGSTDTQYF.

The rearrangement uses TRBV19 and TRBJ2-1, with D possibly TRBD2 on 5 matching bases. This CDR3 spans 17 amino acids. Germline CDR1 LNHDA, CDR2 SQIVND (reference sequence). The V end was cut by 3 bases, the J end by 1 base, with 16 bases between. CDR3 sequence: CASSMDSSRISYNEQFF. DNA of the CDR3: TGTGCCAGTAGTATGGACTCGAGCCGGATTTCCTACAATGAGCAGTTCTTC.

This clonotype was seen repeatedly, ten times or more. The rearrangement uses TRBV6-1 and TRBJ2-1; D remains unclear. Germline CDR1 MNHNS, CDR2 SASEGT. CDR3 length: 11 amino acids. V lost 9 bases to trimming and J lost 6 bases, with 9 bases between them. Here the CDR3 reads CASLKGNEQFF. The CDR3 bases are TGTGCCAGTCTTAAAGGCAATGAGCAGTTCTTC.

This clonotype was counted a few times. The V call is TRBV7-9, the J call TRBJ2-3, with TRBD2 matching 8 bases. In germline, CDR1 is SEHNR, CDR2 FQNEAQ (reference sequence). There are 17 residues in the CDR3. V was pared by 5 bases and J by 0 bases, with 10 bases of the junction left unmatched. The CDR3 sequence: CASSTPSGWASTDTQYF. CDR3 coding DNA: TGTGCCAGCAGCACACCTAGCGGGTGGGCTAGCACAGATACGCAGTATTTT. Combining the CDR3 with reference TRBV7-9 and TRBJ2-3 gives the whole variable domain DTGVSQNPRHKITKRGQNVTFRCDPISEHNRLYWYRQTLGQGPEFLTYFQNEAQLEKSRLLSDRFSAERPKGSFSTLEIQRTEQGDSAMYLCASSTPSGWASTDTQYFGPGTRLTVL.

The chain links TRBV29-1 to TRBJ1-2, with 10 bases lining up with TRBD1. CDR1 is SQVTM, CDR2 ANQGSEA, per germline. This CDR3 region has 12 residues. With V trimmed by 7 bases and J by 5 bases, 4 bases remained unmatched. The CDR3 loop is CSAMDRGYGYTF. For the CDR3, the DNA is TGCAGCGCCATGGACAGGGGGTATGGCTACACCTTC.

The J gene is TRBJ2-2, the V gene TRBV20-1, with D unclear. The length of the CDR3 is 13 residues. The ends were cut back, 6 bases at V and 7 bases at J, with 15 bases in the middle. Germline V gene lookup returns CDR1 DFQATT and CDR2 SNEGSKA (reference sequence). CDR3 coding DNA: TGCAGTGCCCCCGACCAGAATGGCGGGGAGCTGTTTTTT. The encoded protein is CSAPDQNGGELFF.

V gene TRBV10-3 combines with J gene TRBJ2-1; 11 bases are shared with TRBD2. This CDR3 has 18 amino acids. The junction had 7 bases not matched to a gene; V was cut back by 3 bases and J by 0 bases. CDR1 and CDR2 from the germline V gene are ENHRY and SYGVKD. The CDR3, as DNA: TGTGCCATCAGTGACCCACTAGCGGGGGCGAGCTCCTACAATGAGCAGTTCTTC. Its protein is CAISDPLAGASSYNEQFF.

V gene TRBV4-2 combines with J gene TRBJ2-1, with D tentatively TRBD1 or TRBD2 (6 bases each). This CDR3 has 16 amino acids. Germline V gene sequence: CDR1 LGHNA, CDR2 YNFKEQ. Between the trimmed V and J ends, which lost 0 bases and 3 bases, there was a span of 12 bases. The CDR3 loop is CASSQDPGAIYNEQFF. The CDR3 DNA sequence: TGTGCCAGCAGCCAAGATCCGGGGGCGATCTACAATGAGCAGTTCTTC.

The rearrangement uses TRBV15 and TRBJ2-2; D not certain. The CDR3 runs to 14 residues. Germline V CDR1 and CDR2: LNHNV, YYDKDF (reference sequence). The V end was cut by 5 bases, the J end by 0 bases, with 7 bases between. DNA for the CDR3: TGTGCCACCAGCCCAAGTGCGAACACCGGGGAGCTGTTTTTT. Its protein is CATSPSANTGELFF. The full variable domain, with the rest looked up from reference TRBV15 and TRBJ2-2, is DAMVIQNPRYQVTQFGKPVTLSCSQTLNHNVMYWYQQKSSQAPKLLFHYYDKDFNNEADTPDNFQSRRPNTSFCFLDIRSPGLGDTAMYLCATSPSANTGELFFGEGSRLTVL.

V is TRBV11-3 and J is TRBJ2-3, with D perhaps TRBD1 or TRBD2 (5 bases each). Germline CDR1 and CDR2: SGHNT and YENEEA. V was shortened by 5 bases and J by 5 bases, with 11 bases between the two germline ends. The CDR3 consists of 13 residues. This chain's CDR3 is CASSRDHRDTQYF. DNA for the CDR3: TGTGCCAGCAGCCGGGACCACCGAGATACGCAGTATTTT. The full variable domain, rest sourced from reference TRBV11-3 and TRBJ2-3, is EAGVVQSPRYKIIEKKQPVAFWCNPISGHNTLYWYLQNLGQGPELLIRYENEEAVDDSQLPKDRFSAERLKGVDSTLKIQPAELGDSAVYLCASSRDHRDTQYFGPGTRLTVL.

V usage is TRBV27 and J usage is TRBJ2-6; D is perhaps TRBD2 (5 bases). The CDR3 contains 16 residues. Germline assignment: CDR1 MNHEY and CDR2 SMNVEV (reference sequence). The V gene lost 5 bases and the J gene lost 2 bases, with 13 bases spanning the gap. The DNA for the CDR3 is TGTGCCAGCAGTCCCTGGGGAGTTGCTGGGGCCAACGTCCTGACTTTC. It yields the protein CASSPWGVAGANVLTF.

This clonotype has a count of ten or more. This rearrangement joins TRBV30 to TRBJ2-7, with TRBD2 identical over 8 bases. Germline CDR1 and CDR2: GTSNPN and SVGIG (reference sequence). V gave up 2 bases and J gave up 1 base; unmatched junction bases: 10. There are 16 residues in the CDR3. In DNA, the CDR3 is TGTGCCTGGAGTTCGGTCGGGAGGGTATTTTCCTACGAGCAGTACTTC. This sequence encodes CAWSSVGRVFSYEQYF.

This clonotype was observed many times. The chain employs TRBV11-2 and TRBJ1-2; D uncertain. The length of the CDR3 is 13 residues. Trimming took 1 base from V and 2 from J, leaving 5 bases between them. Germline V gene data show CDR1 as SGHAT and CDR2 as FQNNGV. In nucleotides, the CDR3 is TGTGCCAGCAGCTTAGCCAGGAACTATGGCTACACCTTC. This sequence encodes CASSLARNYGYTF.

J is TRBJ2-5 and V is TRBV14, with unresolved D. Per the germline V gene, CDR1 is SGHDN and CDR2 is FVKESK. CDR3 size: 11 residues. Trimming shortened V by 1 base and J by 5 bases, and 2 bases separated the two germline ends. The CDR3 region has the DNA TGTGCCAGCAGCCAAGCGGAGACCCAGTACTTC. This sequence encodes CASSQAETQYF.

This chain joins TRBV7-9 and TRBJ2-1; D unresolved. CDR1 SEHNR and CDR2 FQNEAQ come from the germline V gene (reference sequence). The ends were cut back, 1 base at V and 0 bases at J, with 4 bases in the middle. The CDR3 consists of 14 residues. The chain's CDR3 is CASSLDSSYNEQFF. The DNA for the CDR3 is TGTGCCAGCAGCTTAGACAGCTCCTACAATGAGCAGTTCTTC.

The table lists this clonotype with a few counts. This chain uses TRBV18 with TRBJ1-3; the match to TRBD1 covers 8 bases. The CDR3 spans 16 residues. The V gene end was trimmed by 3 bases and the J gene end by 4 bases; junction bases not matched to a gene: 8. Per the germline V gene, CDR1 is KGHSH and CDR2 is LQKENI. This CDR3 reads CASSPTSTGEGNTIYF. DNA for the CDR3: TGTGCCAGCTCACCGACTTCGACAGGGGAAGGAAACACCATATATTTT.

The chain has TRBV11-2 and TRBJ2-7; 7 bases match TRBD2. J lost 0 bases, V lost 5 bases, and 4 bases had no gene match. Looked up from germline, CDR1 is SGHAT and CDR2 is FQNNGV. The CDR3 has 14 residues. As DNA, the CDR3 is TGTGCCAGCAGCCCTATAGCGGGCTCCTACGAGCAGTACTTC. Protein sequence: CASSPIAGSYEQYF.

This clonotype came up many times. V gene TRBV5-1 combines with J gene TRBJ2-7, with D possibly matching TRBD2 (6 bases). The V gene's germline CDR1 is SGHRS and CDR2 YFSETQ. The V end was cut by 4 bases, the J end by 5 bases, with 13 bases between. The CDR3 totals 13 residues. The CDR3 DNA sequence: TGCGCCAGCAGCGCGGGGTCCTTCCACGAGCAGTACTTC. Residues: CASSAGSFHEQYF.

As to this clonotype: A much bigger clone sits one base away, suggesting this may be a read error. This rearrangement joins TRBV2 to TRBJ2-3; D is undetermined. The CDR3 spans 13 residues. Germline V lookup: CDR1 SNHLY, CDR2 FYNNEI. The CDR3 spells CDRGAENTDTQYF. The CDR3 nucleotides are TGTGACAGAGGCGCGGAGAACACAGATACGCAGTATTTT. Filled out from reference TRBV2 and TRBJ2-3, the complete variable domain reads EPEVTQTPSHQVTQMGQEVILRCVPISNHLYFYWYRQILGQKVEFLVSFYNNEISEKSEIFDDQFSVERPDGSNFTLKIRSTKLEDSAMYFCDRGAENTDTQYFGPGTRLTVL.

This clonotype has a single count. The rearrangement links TRBV20-1 to TRBJ1-2; TRBD1 matches at 7 bases. The CDR3 spans 15 residues. Germline V gives CDR1 DFQATT, CDR2 SNEGSKA (reference sequence). After removal of 5 bases from V and 0 bases from J, the junction contained 9 bases not matched to a gene. CDR3 nucleotide sequence: TGCAGTGCTCACTTCCGGGACAGCACTAACTATGGCTACACCTTC. This gives the protein CSAHFRDSTNYGYTF.

This clonotype was seen many times. The V call is TRBV5-1, the J call TRBJ2-5; 7 bases align to TRBD1. Per germline, CDR1 SGHRS and CDR2 YFSETQ. This CDR3 contains 13 residues. Trimming took 7 bases from V and 0 from J; bases not matched to a gene: 3. CDR3 sequence reads: CASAGTDQETQYF. CDR3 sequence (DNA): TGCGCCAGCGCCGGGACAGACCAAGAGACCCAGTACTTC.

About this clonotype: One junction end disagrees with the germline gene, perhaps due to a read error. The chain combines TRBV6-4 with TRBJ2-1; 11 bases match TRBD2. The CDR3 has 15 amino acids. Germline-derived CDR1 and CDR2 are MRHNA and SNTAGT. CDR3 residues: CAGSVLAGENNEQFF. The CDR3 DNA reads as TGTGCCGGCAGTGTACTAGCGGGGGAAAACAATGAGCAGTTCTTC.

V and J are TRBV12-3 or TRBV12-4 and TRBJ2-3; D possibly uses TRBD1 or TRBD2 (5 bases each). This CDR3 region has 14 residues. Trimming removed 6 bases from V and 1 base from J, with 11 bases in between. CDR3 region: CASSGRDRTDTQYF. DNA of the CDR3: TGTGCCAGCAGCGGCAGGGACCGCACAGATACGCAGTATTTT.

The rearrangement links TRBV18 to TRBJ2-1; D assignment may be TRBD1 or TRBD2 (6 bases each). This CDR3 contains 17 residues. Trimming cost V 1 base and J 7 bases, with 20 bases left between them. Germline V CDR1 and CDR2: KGHSH, LQKENI. CDR3: CASSPQSPGALDNEQFF. CDR3 nucleotides: TGTGCCAGCTCACCACAGTCTCCGGGGGCCCTCGATAATGAGCAGTTCTTC.

This clonotype came up many times. The V call is TRBV7-2, the J call TRBJ1-3; 10 nucleotides agree with TRBD1. The CDR3 extends over 19 amino acids. CDR1 and CDR2 (germline): SGHTA, FQGNSA. With V trimmed by 5 bases and J by 2 bases, 15 bases remained unmatched. CDR3 loop: CASSLGQGVGAGAGNTIYF. For the CDR3, the DNA is TGTGCCAGCAGCCTAGGACAGGGGGTAGGAGCCGGCGCTGGAAACACCATATATTTT.

A word on this clonotype: This could be a read error, since a much larger clone is one nucleotide away. CDR3 DNA sequence: TGTGCCAGCAGACGAAAATCCGGGACAGGGAATAAAAACATTCAGTACTTC. This gives the protein CASRRKSGTGNKNIQYF. The chain has TRBV6-5 and TRBJ2-4, with TRBD1 matching over 9 bases. The junction had 13 bases not matched to a gene; V was cut back by 6 bases and J by 4 bases. There are 17 residues in the CDR3. CDR1 and CDR2 from the germline V gene are MNHEY and SVGAGI.

This clonotype was observed at least ten times. This rearrangement joins TRBV18 to TRBJ2-1; 10 nucleotides line up with TRBD2. CDR1 and CDR2 (germline): KGHSH, LQKENI. Trimming at V came to 4 bases and at J to 3 bases, leaving 6 bases not matched to a gene. The CDR3 sequence is 16 residues long. CDR3 region: CASSLQRGGNYNEQFF. For the CDR3, the DNA is TGTGCCAGCTCACTGCAGCGGGGGGGGAACTACAATGAGCAGTTCTTC.

The chain recombines TRBV19 with TRBJ1-2; tentatively, D is TRBD1 (6 bases). The germline V gene has CDR1 LNHDA and CDR2 SQIVND (reference sequence). Trimming stripped 1 base from V and 6 bases from J, with 15 bases between. The CDR3 spans 15 residues. The CDR3 reads CASSIGMGALDGYTF. CDR3 nucleotides: TGTGCCAGTAGTATAGGAATGGGGGCTTTGGATGGCTACACCTTC.

This clonotype has a count of ten or more. The chain couples TRBV27 to TRBJ1-2; 8 nucleotides line up with TRBD1. The CDR3 is 18 amino acids. The V segment lost 2 bases and the J segment 4 bases; nucleotides outside the gene matches: 15. Germline V CDR1 and CDR2: MNHEY, SMNVEV (reference sequence). This CDR3 is CASSLGGDRRINRYGYTF. The CDR3 DNA reads TGTGCCAGCAGTTTAGGGGGGGACAGGAGAATCAACCGCTATGGCTACACCTTC.

This clonotype came up a few times. The chain carries TRBV7-3 and TRBJ1-3; no definite D call. The CDR3 has 18 residues. Germline CDR1 is SGHTA and CDR2 is FQGTGA. V lost 1 base and J 0 bases, leaving 16 bases between the germline ends. The CDR3 nucleotides read TGTGCCAGCAGCTTAATAGCTGAAGAACTAATCTCTGGAAACACCATATATTTT. Translating it yields CASSLIAEELISGNTIYF.

This clonotype was detected ten times or more. The chain joins TRBV11-1 to TRBJ2-5; D remains ambiguous. Trimming took 4 bases from V and 6 from J, leaving 15 bases between them. The CDR3 extends over 14 amino acids. Per germline, CDR1 SGHAT and CDR2 FQDESV (reference sequence). CDR3 in DNA: TGTGCCAGCAGCTCCTTAGTGCCTTCGCAGACCCAGTACTTC. This sequence encodes CASSSLVPSQTQYF.